This TCR beta chain was identified in a study of T cell repertoires in cytomegalovirus infection. Across the study: Public TCR beta signatures indicated both CMV infection and matching HLA type.

The study's findings and limits: Carriers of CMV plus the relevant HLA were identified by cumulative public TCR beta family frequency. It was HLA-C-restricted CMV-specific TCR beta clonotypes that dominated the response ex vivo.

TCRdb ran MiXCR on the reads and lists one entry per CDR3 protein. The sample holds about 530,000 distinct CDR3 sequences, around 27% seen once. The table lists this clonotype with a few counts. Its antigen is undetermined. Per germline, CDR1 MNHGY and CDR2 SAAAGT. The CDR3 is 15 amino acids. V was shortened by 0 bases and J by 10 bases, with 13 bases between the two germline ends. The TCR originated in a human donor in good health (CMV status not recorded). Some clones in this sample may be carry-over from other donors' samples. The sequencing sample was made of PBMCs. This chain uses TRBV6-8 with TRBJ1-6, with D maybe TRBD1 (5 bases). The CDR3 DNA reads as TGTGCCAGCAGTTACTCCGCCAAAGGGGTATCACCCCTCCACTTT. It yields the protein CASSYSAKGVSPLHF.